One sample yielded the 4 T cell receptor beta chains listed below, sequenced in a study of long-term antiretroviral therapy in people with HIV. Sequencing relied on immunoSEQ assay v3.0, run at survey level. TCRdb's table, derived via immunoSEQ multiplex PCR, lists solely in-frame clones and lacks some. There are 27,000 or so clones in the sample; about 86% occur only once, and approximately 15% lies in the top ten. The sample in question was unsorted PBMCs, obtained 1.2 years after starting antiretroviral therapy. These receptors came from a man aged 45 to 65 with HIV.

The chain carries TRBV5-4 and TRBJ2-5, with a weak D call TRBD2 (7 bases). Trimming took 4 bases from V and 5 from J, leaving 15 bases between them. This CDR3 has 14 amino acids. Per germline, CDR1 SGHNT and CDR2 YYREEE (reference sequence). CDR3 residues: CASSSEGGRETQYF. The CDR3 DNA reads TGTGCCAGCAGCAGTGAGGGGGGGCGTGAGACCCAGTACTTC.

The chain couples TRBV11-3 to TRBJ2-2; 13 bases match TRBD2. Trimming removed 3 bases from V and 6 bases from J; junction bases left unmatched: 7. There are 17 residues in the CDR3. CDR1 is SGHNT and CDR2 is YENEEA in the germline V gene. CDR3 protein: CASSFGTSGAGAGELFF. The CDR3 nucleotides read TGTGCCAGCAGCTTCGGGACTAGCGGGGCGGGTGCCGGGGAGCTGTTTTTT.

This sequence joins TRBV5-4 and TRBJ1-6, with D tentatively TRBD1 (5 bases). CDR1 is SGHNT, CDR2 YYREEE, per germline (reference sequence). V was clipped by 5 bases and J by 3 bases, with 15 bases between them. The CDR3 contains 16 residues. CDR3 coding DNA: TGTGCCAGCAGACTACAGGCTTCGGGCTATAATTCACCCCTCCACTTT. This gives the protein CASRLQASGYNSPLHF.

The V call is TRBV6-5, the J call TRBJ2-5; the match to TRBD2 covers 8 bases. V gave up 4 bases and J gave up 5 bases; unmatched junction bases: 9. CDR1 is MNHEY and CDR2 is SVGAGI in the germline V gene. This CDR3 spans 15 amino acids. CDR3 bases: TGTGCCAGCAGTTTGTCCGGGGGGGAAGGCGAGACCCAGTACTTC. This translates into CASSLSGGEGETQYF.